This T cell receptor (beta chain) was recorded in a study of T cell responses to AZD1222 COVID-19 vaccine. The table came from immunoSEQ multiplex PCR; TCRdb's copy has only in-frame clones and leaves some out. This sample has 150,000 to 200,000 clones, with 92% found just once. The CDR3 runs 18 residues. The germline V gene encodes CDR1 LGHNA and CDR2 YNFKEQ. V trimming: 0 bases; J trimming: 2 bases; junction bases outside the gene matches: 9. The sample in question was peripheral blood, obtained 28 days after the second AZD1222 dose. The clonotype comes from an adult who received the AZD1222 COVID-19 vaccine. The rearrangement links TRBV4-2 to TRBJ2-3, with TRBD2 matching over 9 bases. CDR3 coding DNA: TGTGCCAGCAGCCAAGAATTAATGCTAGCGGGGTACACAGATACGCAGTATTTT. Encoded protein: CASSQELMLAGYTDTQYF.